What follows are 20 T cell receptor beta chains derived from one specimen sequenced in a study of T cell repertoires in cytomegalovirus infection. MiXCR, applied by TCRdb to the reads, yields one record per CDR3 protein. The sample lists tens of thousands of distinct CDR3 sequences, roughly 37% occurring once. Their specific antigens are unknown. Source: CD8+ T cells from cultured PBMCs, taken from culture after CMV antigen stimulation. These receptors came from a human donor in good health (CMV status not recorded). Some clones in this sample may be carry-over from other donors' samples.

The V call is TRBV7-9, the J call TRBJ1-1, with D possibly TRBD1 on 6 matching bases. CDR1 is SEHNR and CDR2 is FQNEAQ in the germline V gene (reference sequence). V gave up 5 bases and J gave up 4 bases, with 17 bases separating them. This CDR3 has 15 amino acids. CDR3 amino acids: CASSPTDRTPTEAFF. The CDR3 nucleotides read TGTGCCAGCAGCCCGACTGACAGGACGCCCACTGAAGCTTTCTTT.

This clonotype was counted between two and nine times. The chain employs TRBV7-9 and TRBJ1-5, with TRBD1 matching 9 bases. Germline V gene data show CDR1 as SEHNR and CDR2 as FQNEAQ (reference sequence). V trimming: 5 bases; J trimming: 2 bases; junction bases outside the gene matches: 13. CDR3 size: 18 residues. The CDR3 DNA follows: TGTGCCAGCAGCGGACAGGGGTCAGAAATCGCGGGCAATCAGCCCCAGCATTTT. It codes for CASSGQGSEIAGNQPQHF.

This clonotype was seen a few times. This chain links TRBV6-5 with TRBJ2-1; 7 bases agree with TRBD1. CDR1 MNHEY and CDR2 SVGAGI come from the germline V gene. The CDR3 sequence is 16 residues long. V lost 0 bases, J lost 5 bases, and 7 bases stayed unmatched. The CDR3 here is CASSYSLQGWHNEQFF. Written as DNA, the CDR3 is TGTGCCAGCAGTTACTCGTTACAGGGGTGGCACAATGAGCAGTTCTTC.

This clonotype turned up a few times. The chain has TRBV7-2 and TRBJ2-3; 7 bases fit TRBD1. V lost 5 bases and J lost 3; bases outside the gene matches: 11. This CDR3 contains 16 residues. Looked up from germline, CDR1 is SGHTA and CDR2 is FQGNSA. The CDR3 sequence is CASSTRQGPETDTQYF. In nucleotides, the CDR3 is TGTGCCAGCAGCACCCGACAGGGTCCGGAGACAGATACGCAGTATTTT.

The chain is built from TRBV2 and TRBJ1-6; 7 bases are a match to TRBD1. Germline CDR1 and CDR2: SNHLY and FYNNEI. The CDR3 contains 11 residues. CDR3 protein: CVGGRNSPLHF. The CDR3 DNA reads as TGTGTAGGGGGCCGGAATTCACCCCTCCACTTT.

The gene calls are TRBV4-3 and TRBJ1-5; D ambiguous. The ends were cut back, 0 bases at V and 0 bases at J, with 6 bases in the middle. This CDR3 has 15 amino acids. From germline, CDR1 is LGHNA and CDR2 YSLEER. In DNA form, the CDR3 reads TGCGCCAGCAGCCAAGACGGGTATAGCAATCAGCCCCAGCATTTT. Amino acids: CASSQDGYSNQPQHF.

The table lists this clonotype with a few counts. Compared with germline, one end of the junction differs, possibly owing to a read error. CDR3 nucleotides: TGTGCCAGCACCTTAGGCCCCTATGGCTACACCTTC. Its translation: CASTLGPYGYTF. The chain joins TRBV7-9 to TRBJ1-2; the D is unclear. Germline V gene sequence: CDR1 SEHNR, CDR2 FQNEAQ (reference sequence). The CDR3 has 12 residues. The entire variable domain, with the rest obtained from reference TRBV7-9 and TRBJ1-2, is as follows: DTGVSQNPRHKITKRGQNVTFRCDPISEHNRLYWYRQTLGQGPEFLTYFQNEAQLEKSRLLSDRFSAERPKGSFSTLEIQRTEQGDSAMYLCASTLGPYGYTFGSGTRLTVV.

This clonotype was detected a few times. The chain couples TRBV9 to TRBJ1-3; 8 nucleotides agree with TRBD1. V was clipped by 3 bases and J by 0 bases; unmatched bases: 8. Germline V gene sequence: CDR1 SGDLS, CDR2 YYNGEE. The CDR3 runs 17 residues. CDR3 protein: CASSGWTGTSSGNTIYF. CDR3 sequence (DNA): TGTGCCAGCAGCGGGTGGACAGGGACCTCCTCTGGAAACACCATATATTTT.

This clonotype came up a few times. The chain carries TRBV28 and TRBJ2-3; 9 nucleotides line up with TRBD2. The V segment lost 2 bases and the J segment 5 bases; nucleotides outside the gene matches: 8. Germline CDR1 is MDHEN and CDR2 is SYDVKM. The CDR3 totals 16 residues. CDR3 nucleotide sequence: TGTGCCAGCAGTTTAGACGCTAGCGGGGTTGGAGATACGCAGTATTTT. Its protein is CASSLDASGVGDTQYF.

This clonotype has a handful of counts. The CDR3 here is CASSLMLEADDTQYF. CDR3 coding DNA: TGTGCCAGCAGTCTGATGTTAGAGGCGGACGATACGCAGTATTTT. The chain combines TRBV5-4 with TRBJ2-3; D is undetermined. Looked up from germline, CDR1 is SGHNT and CDR2 is YYREEE (reference sequence). The CDR3 runs to 15 residues. Trimming shortened V by 5 bases and J by 6 bases, and 19 bases separated the two germline ends.

J is TRBJ2-7 and V is TRBV7-6; no definite D call. V lost 1 base to trimming and J lost 0 bases, with 7 bases between them. CDR3 length: 14 residues. From germline, CDR1 is SGHVS and CDR2 FNYEAQ. CDR3 protein: CASSLETASYEQYF. In DNA, the CDR3 is TGTGCCAGCAGCTTAGAGACGGCCTCCTACGAGCAGTACTTC.

V and J are TRBV6-1 and TRBJ2-1, with D unclear. Germline V CDR1 and CDR2: MNHNS, SASEGT. CDR3 length equals 14 residues. V lost 5 bases to trimming and J lost 0 bases, with 8 bases between them. The CDR3, as DNA: TGTGCCAGCAGTTTAACCAGCTCCTACAATGAGCAGTTCTTC. It translates to CASSLTSSYNEQFF.

V gene TRBV13 combines with J gene TRBJ1-2; weak D call: TRBD1 (5 bases). CDR3 length: 17 residues. Germline assignment: CDR1 PRHDT and CDR2 FYEKMQ (reference sequence). Trimming cost V 5 bases and J 4 bases, with 23 bases left between them. The CDR3 nucleotides are TGTGCCAGCAGCCTAGACGGTCAGGGTTTAGGAATCTATGGCTACACCTTC. Its translation is CASSLDGQGLGIYGYTF.

This clonotype has just one count. The J gene is TRBJ2-5, the V gene TRBV6-6; D unclear. The germline V gene encodes CDR1 MNHNY and CDR2 SVGAGI (reference sequence). V lost 2 bases and J 2 bases, leaving 6 bases between the germline ends. The CDR3 runs to 13 residues. CDR3 loop: CASSYEIQETQYF. CDR3 nucleotide sequence: TGTGCCAGCAGTTACGAGATTCAAGAGACCCAGTACTTC.

The gene calls are TRBV7-6 and TRBJ2-5; D gene uncertain. Germline V gives CDR1 SGHVS, CDR2 FNYEAQ. CDR3 length equals 13 residues. Between the trimmed V and J ends, which lost 1 base and 6 bases, there was a span of 9 bases. The CDR3 DNA reads as TGTGCCAGCAGCTTAGGGGTTTGGAAGACCCAGTACTTC. This translates into CASSLGVWKTQYF.

The chain joins TRBV2 to TRBJ2-1, with D unclear. Germline CDR1 reads SNHLY; CDR2 reads FYNNEI. The V gene lost 10 bases and the J gene lost 8 bases, with 12 bases spanning the gap. This CDR3 has 11 residues. In DNA form, the CDR3 reads TGTGCCACCCGACGGGCCGATGAGCAGTTCTTC. This encodes CATRRADEQFF.

The chain combines TRBV4-3 with TRBJ2-7; D is ambiguous. With 0 bases removed from V and 2 bases from J, the gap between germline ends came to 14 bases. Germline values: CDR1 LGHNA, CDR2 YSLEER. The CDR3 extends over 16 amino acids. The CDR3 sequence is CASSQDRLSPAYEQYF. The DNA of the CDR3 is TGCGCCAGCAGCCAAGATCGTCTATCCCCAGCCTACGAGCAGTACTTC.

This clonotype came up once. V is TRBV27 and J is TRBJ2-7; 8 bases line up with TRBD2. The length of the CDR3 is 15 residues. Germline V lookup: CDR1 MNHEY, CDR2 SMNVEV (reference sequence). The junction had 6 bases not matched to a gene; V was cut back by 3 bases and J by 2 bases. This chain's CDR3 is CASSFLGTRAYEQYF. The CDR3 coding sequence is TGTGCCAGCAGTTTTCTAGGGACTAGGGCCTACGAGCAGTACTTC.

The CDR3 DNA reads TGCGCCAGCAGCCAAGAGGTCGTGCGGCGGGGATCCTACGAGCAGTACTTC. Its protein product is CASSQEVVRRGSYEQYF. The chain employs TRBV4-3 and TRBJ2-7, with D maybe TRBD2 (6 bases). CDR3 length equals 17 residues. V was trimmed by 0 bases and J by 1 base, leaving 16 bases between them. From germline, CDR1 is LGHNA and CDR2 YSLEER.

This chain uses TRBV5-6 with TRBJ2-5; D uncertain. Trimming removed 6 bases at V and 7 bases at J, with 19 bases between. Germline CDR1 reads SGHDT; CDR2 reads YYEEEE. This CDR3 is 14 amino acids long. CDR3 DNA: TGTGCCAGCACCAATGGGCTTGAAAGAGGGACCCAGTACTTC. It encodes CASTNGLERGTQYF.